These T cell receptor beta chains were read from a single sample in a study of cytomegalovirus exposure and HLA in healthy donors. Data came from immunoSEQ multiplex PCR; TCRdb stores just in-frame clones and leaves some out. Of roughly 300,000 clones in the sample, roughly 89% were seen once. Input material: PBMCs. The origin of the receptors is a woman in her late teens or twenties in good health and CMV-seronegative. The CDR3 runs from the conserved cysteine through the conserved F or W. The order of the fields is CDR3 length, J gene, V gene, clone size, D gene, CDR3 protein, CDR3 DNA. D genes are given only for firm matches. Size values are once, few and many counts, or a class for expanded clones, and some rows have none.

>10|TRBJ2-5|TRBV20-1|.|.
CSAGGETQYF
TGCAGTGCCGGAGGGGAGACCCAGTACTTC
>12|TRBJ2-5|TRBV29-1|.|TRBD2
CSSSAGEETQYF
TGCAGCTCGTCGGCGGGGGAAGAGACCCAGTACTTC
>16|TRBJ2-7|TRBV15|once|TRBD2
CATSREATSGVYEQYF
TGTGCCACCAGCAGAGAGGCAACTAGCGGGGTATACGAGCAGTACTTC
>14|TRBJ2-2|TRBV9|.|.
CASSVGGYTGELFF
TGTGCCAGCAGCGTAGGAGGGTACACCGGGGAGCTGTTTTTT
>13|TRBJ2-3|TRBV11-1|.|.
CASRPQDTDTQYF
TGTGCCAGCAGGCCACAGGACACAGATACGCAGTATTTT
>11|TRBJ1-1|TRBV30|.|.
CAWGRGTEAFF
TGTGCCTGGGGGAGGGGGACTGAAGCTTTCTTT
>17|TRBJ1-5|TRBV4-2|.|.
CASSQVLRDSFNQPQHF
TGTGCCAGCAGCCAAGTCCTCCGGGACTCCTTCAATCAGCCCCAGCATTTT
>18|TRBJ2-7|TRBV7-2|.|TRBD1
CASSLAGTGTGFTYEQYF
TGTGCCAGCAGCTTAGCGGGGACAGGGACGGGTTTCACCTACGAGCAGTACTTC
>15|TRBJ2-7|TRBV5-4|once|TRBD2
CASSPRTSGEGEQYF
TGTGCCAGCAGCCCCCGGACTAGCGGAGAGGGCGAGCAGTACTTC
>15|TRBJ2-1|TRBV7-3|.|TRBD2
CASSGLAGASNEQFF
TGTGCCAGCAGCGGGCTAGCGGGAGCTTCCAATGAGCAGTTCTTC
>14|TRBJ2-7|TRBV7-9|.|TRBD2
CASSGGTSGWEQYF
TGTGCCAGCAGCGGGGGGACTAGCGGGTGGGAGCAGTACTTC
>13|TRBJ2-7|TRBV11-3|.|.
CASSLGQDYEQYF
TGTGCCAGCAGCCTCGGACAAGACTACGAGCAGTACTTC
>12|TRBJ2-3|TRBV13|few|.
CASQLSTDTQYF
TGTGCCAGCCAACTTAGCACAGATACGCAGTATTTT
>13|TRBJ2-1|TRBV29-1|.|TRBD2
CSVTTSGSNEQFF
TGCAGCGTTACTACTAGCGGGAGTAATGAGCAGTTCTTC
>15|TRBJ1-4|TRBV7-9|.|TRBD1
CASSLGGQDGEKLFF
TGTGCCAGCAGCTTAGGGGGACAGGACGGAGAAAAACTGTTTTTT
>14|TRBJ1-2|TRBV28|.|.
CASSARSALLSYTF
TGTGCCAGCAGTGCCAGATCCGCCTTATTAAGCTACACCTTC
>18|TRBJ2-7|TRBV4-3|.|TRBD2
CASSQDWLRAGGPYEQYF
TGCGCCAGCAGCCAAGATTGGTTACGAGCGGGAGGGCCCTACGAGCAGTACTTC
>16|TRBJ2-7|TRBV19|.|.
CASSIDRSASGDEQYF
TGTGCCAGTAGTATAGACCGGTCTGCCTCAGGCGACGAGCAGTACTTC
>15|TRBJ2-7|TRBV27|.|TRBD2
CASSRGRGGRLEQYF
TGTGCCAGCAGTCGGGGGAGGGGAGGCCGCTTGGAGCAGTACTTC
>14|TRBJ2-7|TRBV5-6|.|TRBD1
CASSLGGQSYEQYF
TGTGCCAGCAGCTTGGGGGGACAGAGCTACGAGCAGTACTTC
>13|TRBJ2-2|TRBV5-4|.|.
CASSPAGIGELFF
TGTGCCAGCAGCCCTGCCGGGATCGGGGAGCTGTTTTTT
>16|TRBJ2-1|TRBV30|.|TRBD2
CAWSDGLAGASYEQFF
TGTGCCTGGAGTGACGGACTAGCGGGAGCTTCCTATGAGCAGTTCTTC
>15|TRBJ2-7|TRBV6-5|.|TRBD2
CASSYSSGRAYEQYF
TGTGCCAGCAGTTACAGTAGCGGGAGAGCCTACGAGCAGTACTTC
>14|TRBJ1-5|TRBV2|.|.
CASSGTGEVQPQHF
TGTGCCAGCAGTGGGACTGGAGAGGTTCAGCCCCAGCATTTT
>17|TRBJ2-3|TRBV7-9|.|TRBD2
CASSLVGTSGRADTQYF
TGTGCCAGCAGCTTAGTGGGGACTAGCGGGAGAGCAGATACGCAGTATTTT
>17|TRBJ1-4|TRBV15|.|TRBD1
CATSRVRTGVRGEKLFF
TGTGCCACCAGCAGAGTACGGACAGGGGTGCGCGGTGAAAAACTGTTTTTT
>15|TRBJ2-7|TRBV7-3|.|TRBD2
CASSLTSLAGGEQYF
TGTGCCAGCAGCTTAACATCCCTAGCGGGGGGCGAGCAGTACTTC
>13|TRBJ2-1|TRBV28|.|.
CASIGVTGNEQFF
TGTGCCAGCATCGGGGTAACTGGGAATGAGCAGTTCTTC
>15|TRBJ2-2|TRBV7-3|.|.
CASSPPGLNTGELFF
TGTGCCAGCAGCCCGCCGGGGTTAAACACCGGGGAGCTGTTTTTT
>14|TRBJ1-5|TRBV7-9|.|TRBD1
CASSETGEDQPQHF
TGTGCCAGCAGCGAGACAGGGGAAGACCAGCCCCAGCATTTT
>17|TRBJ2-3|TRBV30|.|TRBD2
CAWSVPPTSDRTDTQYF
TGTGCCTGGAGTGTACCCCCGACTAGCGATAGAACAGATACGCAGTATTTT
>15|TRBJ2-7|TRBV7-9|once|.
CASSPRPGESYEQYF
TGTGCCAGCAGCCCAAGGCCAGGGGAATCCTACGAGCAGTACTTC
>12|TRBJ2-4|TRBV2|.|.
CASSFLAPIQYF
TGTGCCAGCAGTTTCTTGGCTCCCATTCAGTACTTC
>16|TRBJ2-1|TRBV7-8|.|.
CASTPRWASADNEQFF
TGTGCCAGCACCCCCCGGTGGGCTAGCGCTGACAATGAGCAGTTCTTC
>14|TRBJ1-1|TRBV5-1|.|.
CASSPREENTEAFF
TGCGCCAGCAGCCCCCGTGAGGAGAACACTGAAGCTTTCTTT
>18|TRBJ2-7|TRBV5-4|.|.
CASSLEVSAEELSYEQYF
TGTGCCAGCAGCTTGGAGGTTAGCGCCGAGGAATTGTCCTACGAGCAGTACTTC
>18|TRBJ1-2|TRBV29-1|.|TRBD1
CSVGLDRGKKEARDGYTF
TGCAGCGTCGGACTGGACAGGGGTAAAAAGGAGGCTCGGGATGGCTACACCTTC
>15|TRBJ2-7|TRBV7-3|.|TRBD2
CASSRTSGATYEQYF
TGTGCCAGCAGCCGGACTAGCGGGGCCACCTACGAGCAGTACTTC
>15|TRBJ1-4|TRBV10-3|.|TRBD1
CAISTGAAANEKLFF
TGTGCCATCAGTACAGGGGCGGCGGCTAATGAAAAACTGTTTTTT
>14|TRBJ2-7|TRBV29-1|few|TRBD1
CSVTGTGGSYEQYF
TGCAGCGTCACCGGGACAGGGGGATCCTACGAGCAGTACTTC
>17|TRBJ1-1|TRBV28|.|.
CASRKGDGTARNTEAFF
TGTGCCAGCAGAAAGGGGGACGGAACAGCGAGGAACACTGAAGCTTTCTTT
>14|TRBJ2-5|TRBV29-1|.|.
CSVTAGLLKETQYF
TGCAGCGTCACAGCTGGACTACTAAAAGAGACCCAGTACTTC
>12|TRBJ2-7|TRBV5-1|.|.
CASSLSTGEQYF
TGCGCCAGCAGCTTATCGACGGGCGAGCAGTACTTC
>16|TRBJ2-1|TRBV11-3|.|TRBD2
CASSRSSGSSYNEQFF
TGTGCCAGCAGTCGGAGTAGCGGGAGCTCCTACAATGAGCAGTTCTTC
>15|TRBJ2-2|TRBV27|.|TRBD1
CASRFGTENTGELFF
TGTGCCAGCAGATTTGGGACAGAAAACACCGGGGAGCTGTTTTTT
>16|TRBJ2-1|TRBV5-6|.|TRBD2
CASTPAWQREGNEQFF
TGTGCCAGCACCCCCGCCTGGCAGCGGGAGGGTAATGAGCAGTTCTTC
>13|TRBJ1-5|TRBV28|.|.
CASSLMSLRPQHF
TGTGCCAGCAGTTTAATGTCTCTCCGGCCCCAGCATTTT
>13|TRBJ1-1|TRBV27|.|.
CASATDRNTEAFF
TGTGCCAGCGCGACGGACAGAAACACTGAAGCTTTCTTT
>15|TRBJ2-3|TRBV19|.|.
CASSINPGVTDTQYF
TGTGCCAGTAGTATAAATCCGGGAGTAACAGATACGCAGTATTTT
>16|TRBJ2-1|TRBV9|.|.
CASSVATPQRLGEQFF
TGTGCCAGCAGCGTAGCTACCCCGCAGAGACTAGGTGAGCAGTTCTTC
>16|TRBJ2-3|TRBV27|.|.
CASGPEGRPFTDTQYF
TGTGCCAGCGGCCCGGAGGGACGGCCCTTCACAGATACGCAGTATTTT
>14|TRBJ2-5|TRBV10-3|.|.
CAISEGAGEETQYF
TGTGCCATCAGTGAGGGGGCAGGGGAAGAGACCCAGTACTTC
>15|TRBJ2-5|TRBV6-5|.|TRBD2
CASTGRIFNLETQYF
TGTGCCAGCACCGGGAGGATTTTTAATTTGGAGACCCAGTACTTC
>13|TRBJ1-2|TRBV7-9|.|.
CASSLGREVGYTF
TGTGCCAGCAGCTTAGGCAGGGAAGTCGGCTACACCTTC
>15|TRBJ2-5|TRBV27|.|.
CASSSLRLRGETQYF
TGTGCCAGCAGTTCCCTAAGACTAAGAGGGGAGACCCAGTACTTC
>15|TRBJ2-6|TRBV7-2|.|.
CASSLWYSGANVLTF
TGTGCCAGCAGCTTATGGTACTCCGGGGCCAACGTCCTGACTTTC
>20|TRBJ2-1|TRBV28|.|TRBD2
CASSFPARLNSGSPSYQQFF
TGTGCCAGCAGTTTTCCCGCACGATTAAATAGCGGGAGCCCATCTTACCAGCAGTTCTTC
>12|TRBJ2-3|TRBV5-1|.|.
CASSADSDTQYF
TGCGCCAGCAGCGCGGATTCAGATACGCAGTATTTT
>13|TRBJ1-2|TRBV9|.|.
CASSVRQNYGYTF
TGTGCCAGCAGCGTCAGACAGAACTATGGCTACACCTTC